These 11 T cell receptor beta chains were all obtained from the same sample, sequenced in a study of beta chain features in type 1 diabetes (dated by TCRdb to about 2018). Broader findings and caveats from the paper: A moderate but significant shortening of TCRB CDR3 length was observed in type 1 diabetes patients in all four CD4+ subsets.

The library was made by the immunoSEQ multiplex PCR assay. The High Capacity cDNA Reverse Transcription Kit was used to reverse transcribe all of the isolated RNA, meaning that expressed TCRB transcripts were what got sequenced. Held by TCRdb, this immuneACCESS table contains in-frame sequences only and omits some clones. Under half of the omission traces to an unresolved V gene where checked; the cause of the rest is unknown. In all, the sample holds some 350,000 clones, and around 10% of those were seen once. The ten largest clonotypes hold approximately 0.6% of the sample. Which antigens these TCRs recognize remains unknown. The sequenced sample consisted of central memory CD4+ T cells from blood. The origin of the receptors is a man aged 25 to 45 with type 1 diabetes.

This clone has more than one count but fewer than ten. The genes are TRBV5-1 and TRBJ2-5, with TRBD2 matching over 10 bases. Germline loops: CDR1 SGHRS, CDR2 YFSETQ. The CDR3 extends over 17 amino acids. V shed 4 bases, J shed 2 bases, and the junction held 11 bases outside the gene matches. CDR3 amino acids: CASSRASGSDFQETQYF. The CDR3 bases are TGCGCCAGCAGCAGGGCTAGCGGGAGCGACTTTCAAGAGACCCAGTACTTC.

This rearrangement joins TRBV4-3 to TRBJ1-4, with 7 nucleotides matching TRBD1. This CDR3 spans 16 amino acids. After removal of 4 bases from V and 6 bases from J, the junction contained 11 bases not matched to a gene. CDR1 and CDR2 (germline): LGHNA, YSLEER. In DNA form, the CDR3 reads TGCGCCAGCAGCCGGGGGTGGACAGGCGATTATGAAAAACTGTTTTTT. It is translated as CASSRGWTGDYEKLFF.

This clone was observed a handful of times. The gene calls are TRBV28 and TRBJ2-1; 15 nucleotides align to TRBD2. This CDR3 comprises 18 residues. Trimming took 7 bases from V and 0 from J; bases not matched to a gene: 7. Germline assignment: CDR1 MDHEN and CDR2 SYDVKM. CDR3 DNA: TGTGCCAGCACCTTGCGGACTAGCGGGAGGGCCTCCTACAATGAGCAGTTCTTC. Residues: CASTLRTSGRASYNEQFF.

The rearrangement uses TRBV28 and TRBJ2-1, with TRBD1 identical over 9 bases. This CDR3 contains 16 residues. Germline V lookup: CDR1 MDHEN, CDR2 SYDVKM. Trimming removed 7 bases from V and 2 bases from J; junction bases left unmatched: 9. The CDR3 nucleotides read TGTGCCAGCAACCCTGGCGGGGACAGGGCCTACAATGAGCAGTTCTTC. Its translation is CASNPGGDRAYNEQFF.

This clone was seen repeatedly, ten times or more. The V call is TRBV7-9, the J call TRBJ2-7, with a weak D call TRBD1 (6 bases). CDR1 and CDR2 (germline): SEHNR, FQNEAQ (reference sequence). This CDR3 spans 17 amino acids. V lost 5 bases and J lost 2, with 22 bases in between. CDR3 in amino acids: CASSLGIGQFLTYEQYF. CDR3 DNA: TGTGCCAGCAGCCTAGGGATCGGACAGTTCCTTACCTACGAGCAGTACTTC. Using reference TRBV7-9 and TRBJ2-7 for the parts outside the CDR3, the full variable domain is DTGVSQNPRHKITKRGQNVTFRCDPISEHNRLYWYRQTLGQGPEFLTYFQNEAQLEKSRLLSDRFSAERPKGSFSTLEIQRTEQGDSAMYLCASSLGIGQFLTYEQYFGPGTRLTVT.

This sequence joins TRBV4-3 and TRBJ1-1; 7 bases map to TRBD1. The trim removed 0 bases at V and 1 base at J, leaving 2 bases unmatched. The CDR3 is 15 residues long. The germline gives CDR1 LGHNA, CDR2 YSLEER. DNA for the CDR3: TGCGCCAGCAGCCAAGAAACAGGGGCGAACACTGAAGCTTTCTTT. It specifies CASSQETGANTEAFF.

The chain links TRBV5-4 to TRBJ2-2; a possible D gene is TRBD1 (5 bases). Trimming took 4 bases from V and 1 from J, leaving 11 bases between them. This CDR3 spans 15 amino acids. Germline V gene data show CDR1 as SGHNT and CDR2 as YYREEE (reference sequence). CDR3 DNA: TGTGCCAGCAGCCCTGGCCAGGGGAACACCGGGGAGCTGTTTTTT. It translates to CASSPGQGNTGELFF.

The gene calls are TRBV7-8 and TRBJ1-1; 7 bases align to TRBD1. V was pared by 5 bases and J by 0 bases, with 9 bases of the junction left unmatched. Looked up from germline, CDR1 is SGHVS and CDR2 is FQNEAQ. The CDR3 totals 16 residues. CDR3 residues: CASSPTRGGLNTEAFF. Written as DNA, the CDR3 is TGTGCCAGCAGCCCGACCAGGGGGGGCTTGAACACTGAAGCTTTCTTT.

The chain joins TRBV16 to TRBJ1-1; D is uncertain. The CDR3 covers 15 residues. Looked up from germline, CDR1 is KGHSY and CDR2 is FQNENV. V was cut by 4 bases and J by 0 bases, with 12 bases left in between. CDR3 bases: TGTGCCAGCAGCCCAGGAGGACGGCTGAACACTGAAGCTTTCTTT. Its translation is CASSPGGRLNTEAFF.

This clone came up a few times. The chain is built from TRBV4-1 and TRBJ1-4; D possibly corresponds to TRBD1 (5 bases). CDR3 length: 16 residues. The ends were cut back, 0 bases at V and 7 bases at J, with 15 bases in the middle. Germline-derived CDR1 and CDR2 are MGHRA and YSYEKL. CDR3: CASSQDPAGGGEKLFF. In DNA form, the CDR3 reads TGCGCCAGCAGCCAAGATCCCGCCGGGGGTGGTGAAAAACTGTTTTTT.

This clone was counted ten times or more. CDR3 region: CASSITGTVNTEAFF. The CDR3 nucleotides are TGTGCCAGTAGTATTACCGGGACAGTGAACACTGAAGCTTTCTTT. This chain links TRBV19 with TRBJ1-1; 7 bases align to TRBD1. From germline, CDR1 is LNHDA and CDR2 SQIVND (reference sequence). The CDR3 consists of 15 residues. J gave up 0 bases and V 3 bases, and 4 bases lay outside the gene matches.